The present TCR beta chain was sequenced within a study of shared clonotypes between healthy human individuals. Study in general: CD4 naive and CD4 memory each took three plates per donor, while CD8 naive took two and CD8 memory one.

Comments on this clone: What it binds is not known.

The V gene's germline CDR1 is LGHNA and CDR2 YNFKEQ. V shed 1 base and J shed 0 bases, with 12 bases lying between them. The CDR3 has 16 amino acids. The authors distributed each subset's genomic DNA evenly over several immunoSEQ plates. Produced via immunoSEQ multiplex PCR; TCRdb's table is partial and in-frame only. The sample contains about 750,000 clones, around 92% of which appear only once. Terminally differentiated effector memory CD45RA+ cells were excluded from the naive CD8 cells, which were CD45RO-negative and positively selected for CCR7. General study points: The expectation was that sequencing depth would affect clonotype sharing among donors. Naive subsets usually exceeded memory subsets in estimated richness.

Sequencing used naive CD8+ T cells sorted from blood. The chain recombines TRBV4-2 with TRBJ1-1; no firm D call. This clonotype was sampled from a man aged 30-40 years in good health. DNA for the CDR3: TGTGCCAGCAGCCAAGTGCTTGGGGAGGTGAACACTGAAGCTTTCTTT. The encoded protein is CASSQVLGEVNTEAFF.